The clone carrying this TCR beta chain was found once. What it binds is not known. This entry belongs to a study of blood T cells in healthy people across ages. A second PCR, run for 7 to 11 cycles, used a sample-barcoded 5' primer plus a J-beta primer mix. A template-switch adaptor with 12 random nucleotides tagged each cDNA molecule. A single record per CDR3 protein comes from TCRdb applying MiXCR to the 5' RACE reads. The sample lists about 1.4 million distinct CDR3 sequences, roughly 60% occurring once. Per sample, at least 6 micrograms of total RNA were extracted. The CDR3 covers 15 residues. Germline V gene sequence: CDR1 DFQATT, CDR2 SNEGSKA (reference sequence). V trimming: 5 bases; J trimming: 2 bases; junction bases outside the gene matches: 9. Study-level points and caveats: Roughly linear age-related decline in beta diversity appeared, significant by age approximately 40.

The receptor was isolated from a young man in good health. Sequencing was performed on blood. The chain couples TRBV20-1 to TRBJ2-5; 9 bases match TRBD2. This CDR3 reads CSASAGGEGQETQYF. DNA for the CDR3: TGCAGTGCTTCGGCGGGGGGGGAAGGGCAAGAGACCCAGTACTTC.